These 5 T cell receptor beta chains were all obtained from the same sample, sequenced in a study of T-cell memory formation after mild COVID-19. One entry per CDR3 protein, called by TCRdb with MiXCR from the 5' RACE reads. The repertoire consists of fewer than 650,000 distinct CDR3 sequences, with 17% occurring once and the leading ten covering 8.1%. Sequenced: PBMCs or a T cell subset sorted from them (not recorded which). These receptors all come from an adult woman who had mild COVID-19 (a few samples of this study predate the infection). Cell type and time point are not known.

The V gene is TRBV5-4, the J gene TRBJ2-1; TRBD1 agrees at 9 bases. Germline V gene sequence: CDR1 SGHNT, CDR2 YYREEE (reference sequence). The V gene end was trimmed by 3 bases and the J gene end by 2 bases; junction bases not matched to a gene: 6. The CDR3 consists of 16 residues. CDR3 DNA sequence: TGTGCCAGCAGCTCCAACAGGGGGCGACCCTACAATGAGCAGTTCTTC. The encoded protein is CASSSNRGRPYNEQFF.

The table lists this clonotype with a few counts. The chain carries TRBV20-1 and TRBJ1-1, with D unresolved. V was pared by 0 bases and J by 4 bases, with 6 bases between. The CDR3 has 12 amino acids. In germline, CDR1 is DFQATT, CDR2 SNEGSKA (reference sequence). The CDR3 DNA follows: TGCAGTGCTAGAGAATCGGGCACTGAAGCTTTCTTT. It is translated as CSARESGTEAFF.

The chain links TRBV21-1 to TRBJ1-2; the tabulated D call, TRBD1, remains unverified against the DNA. TRBV21-1 is flagged as a pseudogene. This CDR3 is 15 amino acids long. In nucleotides, the CDR3 is TGTGCCAGCAGGCACGGGATCTCGAAGGGCTATGGCTACACCTTC. Its translation: CASRHGISKGYGYTF.

This chain uses TRBV6-5 with TRBJ2-7, with 8 bases matching TRBD2. This CDR3 region has 16 residues. From germline, CDR1 is MNHEY and CDR2 SVGAGI. Trimming cost V 5 bases and J 3 bases; bases outside gene matches: 12. CDR3 sequence: CASSTRGGLDFYEQYF. The CDR3 DNA reads TGTGCCAGCAGTACCCGGGGGGGGCTAGATTTCTACGAGCAGTACTTC.

The V gene is TRBV20-1, the J gene TRBJ2-3, with TRBD1 identical over 7 bases. The CDR3 extends over 14 amino acids. The germline V gene encodes CDR1 DFQATT and CDR2 SNEGSKA (reference sequence). J was trimmed by 3 bases and V by 3 bases; bases with no gene match: 6. The CDR3 DNA follows: TGCAGTGCTAGCCGTAGGGGGCAAACAGATACGCAGTATTTT. It specifies CSASRRGQTDTQYF.